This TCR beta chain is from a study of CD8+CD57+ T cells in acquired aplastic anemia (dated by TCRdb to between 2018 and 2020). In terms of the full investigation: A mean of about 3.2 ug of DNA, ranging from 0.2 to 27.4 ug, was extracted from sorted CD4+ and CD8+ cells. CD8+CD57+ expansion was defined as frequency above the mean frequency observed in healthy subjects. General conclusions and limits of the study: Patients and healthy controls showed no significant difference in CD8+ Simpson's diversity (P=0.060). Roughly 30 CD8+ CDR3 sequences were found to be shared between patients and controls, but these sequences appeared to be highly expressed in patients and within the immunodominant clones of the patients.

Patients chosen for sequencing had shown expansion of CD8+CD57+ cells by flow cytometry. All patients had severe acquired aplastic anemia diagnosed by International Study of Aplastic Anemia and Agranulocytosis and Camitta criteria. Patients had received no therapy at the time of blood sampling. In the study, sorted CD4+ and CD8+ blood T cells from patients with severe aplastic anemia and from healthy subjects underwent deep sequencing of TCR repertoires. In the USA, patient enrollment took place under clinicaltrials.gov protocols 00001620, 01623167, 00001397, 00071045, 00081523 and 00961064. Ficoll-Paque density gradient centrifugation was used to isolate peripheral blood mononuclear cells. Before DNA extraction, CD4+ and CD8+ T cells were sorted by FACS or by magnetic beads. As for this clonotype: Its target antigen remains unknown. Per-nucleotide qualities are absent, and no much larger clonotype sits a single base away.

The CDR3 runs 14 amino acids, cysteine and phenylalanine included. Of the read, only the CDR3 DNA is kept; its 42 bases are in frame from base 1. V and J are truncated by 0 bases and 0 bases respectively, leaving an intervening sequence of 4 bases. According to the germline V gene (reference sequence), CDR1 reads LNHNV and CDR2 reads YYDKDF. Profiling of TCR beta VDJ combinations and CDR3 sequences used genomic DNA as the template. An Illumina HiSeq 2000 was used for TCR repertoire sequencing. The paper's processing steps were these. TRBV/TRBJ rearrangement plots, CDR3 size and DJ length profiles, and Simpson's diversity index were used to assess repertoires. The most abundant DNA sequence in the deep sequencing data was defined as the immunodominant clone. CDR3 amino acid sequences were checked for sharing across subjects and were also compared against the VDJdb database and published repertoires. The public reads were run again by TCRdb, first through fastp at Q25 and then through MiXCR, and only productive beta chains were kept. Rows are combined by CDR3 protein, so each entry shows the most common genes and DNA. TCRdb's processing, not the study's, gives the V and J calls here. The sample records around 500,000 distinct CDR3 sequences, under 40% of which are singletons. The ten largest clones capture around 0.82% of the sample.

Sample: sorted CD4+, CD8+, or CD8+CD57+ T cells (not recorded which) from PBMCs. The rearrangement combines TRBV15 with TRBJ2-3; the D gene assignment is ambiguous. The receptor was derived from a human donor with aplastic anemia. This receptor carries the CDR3 CATSREGSTDTQYF. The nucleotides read TGTGCCACCAGCAGAGAGGGCAGCACAGATACGCAGTATTTT.